The clone carrying this T cell receptor (beta chain) came up once. These data originate in a study of blood T cell repertoires in COVID-19. Study at large: COVID-19 samples, acute and convalescent, were from the United States, Italy and Spain.

Original processing notes: Amplification of reference gene primers provided the estimated nucleated cell counts. The repertoire was sequenced with immunoSEQ multiplex PCR; TCRdb's copy has only in-frame clones and lacks some. V and J calls and clone size are those listed in that table; D and trimming were worked out from the DNA. The sample lists more than 250,000 clones, 90% occurring once. The participants were between about 18 and 90 years old and came from 24 US areas. Germline loops: CDR1 MNHNY, CDR2 SVGAGI (reference sequence). Deletions cut 0 bases from V and 5 bases from J, with 7 bases between. This CDR3 region has 14 residues.

This receptor was identified in a woman under 30 with acute COVID-19. Sequenced sample: PBMCs or T cells enriched from blood (not recorded which). The chain links TRBV6-6 to TRBJ1-4; TRBD1 might be the D (5 bases). The CDR3 is CASSYSRQNEKLFF. CDR3 nucleotide sequence: TGTGCCAGCAGTTACTCGAGACAGAATGAAAAACTGTTTTTT.